A single sample is the source of the 3 T cell receptor beta chains below, sequenced in a study of blood T cells in healthy people across ages. The authors ran a second PCR of roughly 6 to 11 cycles using a sample-barcoded 5' primer and a J-beta primer mix. One entry per CDR3 protein, called by TCRdb with MiXCR from the 5' RACE reads. The sample holds about 1 million distinct CDR3 sequences, approximately 26% seen once. These data were likewise used in another study, on T cells of mothers and their children.

The sequencing sample was made of blood. These receptors all come from a girl aged 2 to 10 in good health.

This clonotype was counted between two and nine times. The chain combines TRBV5-5 with TRBJ2-3; D unclear. This CDR3 region has 12 residues. Trimming stripped 0 bases from V and 5 bases from J, with 4 bases between. Germline CDR1 SGHKS, CDR2 YYEKEE (reference sequence). This CDR3 is CASSLAIDTQYF. The CDR3 DNA reads as TGTGCCAGCAGCTTGGCCATAGATACGCAGTATTTT.

This clonotype was picked up a small number of times. The rearrangement uses TRBV7-8 and TRBJ2-5; D is perhaps TRBD1 or TRBD2 (5 bases each). CDR3 length equals 16 residues. Germline V gives CDR1 SGHVS, CDR2 FQNEAQ. Trimming took 3 bases from V and 2 from J, leaving 16 bases between them. CDR3 nucleotides: TGTGCCAGCAGCTTTTCCTATAGGGACCTACAAGAGACCCAGTACTTC. Translated, it gives CASSFSYRDLQETQYF.

This clonotype came up a few times. One end of the junction is discordant with germline, which a read error may explain. Here the CDR3 reads CASSSGAQVETQYF. For the CDR3, the DNA is TGTGCCAGTAGTTCCGGGGCGCAGGTAGAGACCCAGTACTTC. This sequence joins TRBV12-3 or TRBV12-4 and TRBJ2-5; perhaps D is TRBD1 or TRBD2 (5 bases each). The CDR3 covers 14 residues.